Listed below are T cell receptor beta chains from one sample, sequenced in a study of CD8+CD57+ T cells in acquired aplastic anemia. In TCRdb, the reads were re-called with MiXCR into one record per CDR3 protein. The sample lists about 240,000 distinct CDR3 sequences, 47% seen once, with 6.5% to 10% in the top ten. The sample was sorted CD4+, CD8+, or CD8+CD57+ T cells (not recorded which) from PBMCs. The receptors originated from a human donor with aplastic anemia. CDR3s include the opening cysteine and the closing phenylalanine or tryptophan. D genes are given only for firm matches. Size is omitted from some rows. Given values are once, few, many or a class for expanded clones.

DNA,CDR3,D,V,size,length,J
TGTGCCACCAGTGGTGGGGTGGGGAATGGCTACACCTTC,CATSGGVGNGYTF,.,TRBV24-1,few,13,TRBJ1-2
TGTGCCAGTATGGGCGTCTATGGCTACACCTTC,CASMGVYGYTF,.,TRBV19,.,11,TRBJ1-2
TGTGCTACCAGTGATGGGACAGGCGGCTACACCTTC,CATSDGTGGYTF,TRBD1,TRBV24-1,many,12,TRBJ1-2
TGTGCTAGAGATTCGTTGAACACCGGGGAGCTGTTTTTT,CARDSLNTGELFF,.,TRBV24-1,.,13,TRBJ2-2
TGTGCCAGTACGACACACGGGGTGAAAAAACTGTTTTTT,CASTTHGVKKLFF,.,TRBV25-1,.,13,TRBJ1-4
TGTGCCAGCAGCCAAGATTCGGTCACCAGGGAGCTGTTTTTT,CASSQDSVTRELFF,.,TRBV4-2,once,14,TRBJ2-2
TGTGCCACCAGCAAAAGGGCCGCTGACTCTGGAAACACCATATATTTT,CATSKRAADSGNTIYF,.,TRBV15,many,16,TRBJ1-3
TGTGCCAGCAGCCAATCCCTCAGGACAGGGTCTCAGCCCCAGCATTTT,CASSQSLRTGSQPQHF,TRBD1,TRBV4-2,many,16,TRBJ1-5
TGTGCCGCCAGCAGGGGCATTAGCGGGCCCTCCTACGAGCAGTACTTC,CAASRGISGPSYEQYF,.,TRBV15,.,16,TRBJ2-7
TGTGCCAGCAGCAGGAACAGGGACAGGGGTCTAGGGACTGAAGCTTTCTTT,CASSRNRDRGLGTEAFF,TRBD1,TRBV7-9,.,17,TRBJ1-1
TGTGCCAGCAGTGCTAGAGGGGGATGGGACGAGACCCAGTACTTC,CASSARGGWDETQYF,.,TRBV25-1,.,15,TRBJ2-5
TGTGCCAGCAGCCCGGAGGTCGGCGGGAATGTGCAGTTCTTC,CASSPEVGGNVQFF,.,TRBV7-8,many,14,TRBJ2-1
TGTGCCAGCAGCTTCGTATCGGTCGGGTCACCCCCCCACTTT,CASSFVSVGSPPHF,.,TRBV7-2,.,14,TRBJ1-6
TGTGCCAGCAGCCGGACGGGGAATGAGCAGTTCTTC,CASSRTGNEQFF,.,TRBV7-9,.,12,TRBJ2-1
TGTGCCAGCAGTTTAGGCGGAAAACCCCTACGAGAACAGTACTTC,CASSLGGKPLREQYF,.,TRBV27,.,15,TRBJ2-7
TGTGCCACCAGTGATACAGGACCGAATTCACCCCTCCACTTT,CATSDTGPNSPLHF,.,TRBV24-1,.,14,TRBJ1-6
TGTGCCAGCAGTTGGGGTGTCGGCAATGAGCAGTTCTTC,CASSWGVGNEQFF,.,TRBV27,few,13,TRBJ2-1
TGCGCCAGCAGCCCAACAGGCTCCTACGAGCAGTACTTC,CASSPTGSYEQYF,.,TRBV5-1,many,13,TRBJ2-7
TGTGCCAGTAAGACAGGGGACGACTATGGCTACACCTTC,CASKTGDDYGYTF,TRBD1,TRBV19,.,13,TRBJ1-2
TGTGCCAGCAGTGAAGCGCCAAAGGGCGGCGAAAAACTGTTTTTT,CASSEAPKGGEKLFF,.,TRBV6-1,few,15,TRBJ1-4
TGCAGTGCCAAACAGGGCTACACCTTC,CSAKQGYTF,.,TRBV20-1,few,9,TRBJ1-2
TGCGCCAGCAGTGAAACTAGCGGGCTGAACACCGGGGAGCTGTTTTTT,CASSETSGLNTGELFF,TRBD2,TRBV10-2,.,16,TRBJ2-2
TGTGCCAGCAGCCAAGCGGGCCAGCCCGGGAACATTCAGTACTTC,CASSQAGQPGNIQYF,.,TRBV14,.,15,TRBJ2-4
TGTGCCAGCAGCTTGAGTCGACAGGGAGGCCAAGAGACTCAGTACTTC,CASSLSRQGGQETQYF,.,TRBV7-6,.,16,TRBJ2-5
TGTGCCAGTACGGGGGGGCAATCACCCCTCCACTTT,CASTGGQSPLHF,.,TRBV5-4,.,12,TRBJ1-6
TGTGCCAGCAGTCTGAGCCTCAATCAGCCCCAGCATTTT,CASSLSLNQPQHF,.,TRBV12-3/TRBV12-4,many,13,TRBJ1-5
TGTGCCAGTAGTCTTGGTGTACCGGATCCTAACTATAGCCACACCTTC,CASSLGVPDPNYSHTF,.,TRBV19,.,16,TRBJ1-2
TGTGCCAGCAGTGCTGGCTCGAGCTCCTACAATGAGCAGTTCTTC,CASSAGSSSYNEQFF,.,TRBV13,many,15,TRBJ2-1
TGCAGTGCTTATGGACAGGGGAATCAGCCCCAGCATTTT,CSAYGQGNQPQHF,TRBD1,TRBV20-1,.,13,TRBJ1-5
TGTGCCAGTAAAACTGGAAACTCCTACGAGCAGTACTTC,CASKTGNSYEQYF,.,TRBV7-9,many,13,TRBJ2-7
TGCAGTGCTAGAGATAAAGTAGCGGGAGAGTCAGATACGCAGTATTTT,CSARDKVAGESDTQYF,TRBD2,TRBV20-1,many,16,TRBJ2-3
TGTGCCAGCAGCTTAACGTCAGGGAATGAGCAGTTCTTC,CASSLTSGNEQFF,.,TRBV14,many,13,TRBJ2-1
TGTGCCAGCTCAGCGGATGACGGGGTTGAGGAAAAACTGTTTTTT,CASSADDGVEEKLFF,.,TRBV18,.,15,TRBJ1-4
TGTGCCACCCAGCCGGGGGGAGGAGCTCAGCCCCAGCATTTT,CATQPGGGAQPQHF,.,TRBV24-1,.,14,TRBJ1-5
TGTGCCAGCAGCTTAGATCCAGCTAGCCAAGAGACCCAGTACTTC,CASSLDPASQETQYF,.,TRBV11-2,.,15,TRBJ2-5
TGTGCCAGCAGCTTCGTTATGGGGGACGAGCAGTACTTC,CASSFVMGDEQYF,.,TRBV7-2,many,13,TRBJ2-7
TGCGCCAGCAGAGATAAAAACGGTGGGCCGAGCTACGAGCAGTACTTC,CASRDKNGGPSYEQYF,.,TRBV10-1,.,16,TRBJ2-7
TGCGCCAGCAGCCGTTCGACAGGGGTGGATGGCTACACCTTC,CASSRSTGVDGYTF,TRBD1,TRBV4-1,.,14,TRBJ1-2
TGCAGCGTTGAAGTGGGGGGGTATACCGGGGAGCTGTTTTTT,CSVEVGGYTGELFF,TRBD2,TRBV29-1,.,14,TRBJ2-2
TGTGCCACCAGCAGAATCCCACCCGGGGAGCTGTTTTTT,CATSRIPPGELFF,.,TRBV15,many,13,TRBJ2-2
TGTGCCAGCAGTGCGAAGGGTCAAGCAATTTCCTACGAGCAGTACTTC,CASSAKGQAISYEQYF,.,TRBV6-1,.,16,TRBJ2-7
TGTGCCAGCAGTGAAGCAGCGCTAGCGGTAAAGCAGTTCTTC,CASSEAALAVKQFF,TRBD2,TRBV2,many,14,TRBJ2-1
TGTGCCAGCAGTTTAGCGGGGGGGCCTACAGATACGCAGTATTTT,CASSLAGGPTDTQYF,TRBD2,TRBV7-9,.,15,TRBJ2-3
TGTGCCAGCAGTGGGTCAGGTCGTGGCAATCAGCCCCAGCATTTT,CASSGSGRGNQPQHF,.,TRBV2,.,15,TRBJ1-5
TGTGCCATCACCGCAACCGGGGAGCTGTTTTTT,CAITATGELFF,.,TRBV10-3,.,11,TRBJ2-2
TGTGCCAGCAGCTTAGGGGCTAGCGGGGGGGTGAGCTCCTACGAGCAGTACTTC,CASSLGASGGVSSYEQYF,TRBD2,TRBV7-9,.,18,TRBJ2-7
TGTGCCAGCAGCTTATCGTTCCGGGACGGAACTGAAGCTTTCTTT,CASSLSFRDGTEAFF,.,TRBV7-2,.,15,TRBJ1-1
TGCAGTGCTAGCTACACGTCTGGGAGCAATCAGCCCCAGCATTTT,CSASYTSGSNQPQHF,.,TRBV20-1,.,15,TRBJ1-5
TGTGCCAGCAGCCAATCTAGCGGGGGGGCCAATGAGCAGTTCTTC,CASSQSSGGANEQFF,TRBD2,TRBV7-9,.,15,TRBJ2-1
TGTGCCAGCAGCCCTCAGGACCAAGAGACCCAGTACTTC,CASSPQDQETQYF,.,TRBV28,many,13,TRBJ2-5
TGTGCCACCAGTGATGTGACTAGTATGACCGGGGAGCTGTTTTTT,CATSDVTSMTGELFF,.,TRBV24-1,many,15,TRBJ2-2
TGTGCCAGCAGCTGGGGGGACATTGACTATGGCTACACCTTC,CASSWGDIDYGYTF,.,TRBV7-9,many,14,TRBJ1-2
TGCGCCAGCAGCCAAGGGGCCCGGGGGGGGAGCACAGATACGCAGTATTTT,CASSQGARGGSTDTQYF,TRBD2,TRBV4-1,.,17,TRBJ2-3
TGTGCCAGCAGTGACGGGACAGGGGACACAGATACGCAGTATTTT,CASSDGTGDTDTQYF,TRBD1,TRBV6-4,few,15,TRBJ2-3
TGTGCCTGGAGTGTACGTAAGGGGGCCTACGAGCAGTACTTC,CAWSVRKGAYEQYF,.,TRBV30,.,14,TRBJ2-7
TGTGCCAGCAGCTTAGCACCGAGCTCCTACAATGAGCAGTTCTTC,CASSLAPSSYNEQFF,.,TRBV7-2,.,15,TRBJ2-1
TGCAGTGCTATCCCGGGACAGGGGAGTAGGGAGCAGTACTTC,CSAIPGQGSREQYF,TRBD1,TRBV20-1,few,14,TRBJ2-7
TGTGCCAGCAGCCCCCCCCAGCGGCGCCAAGAGACCCAGTACTTC,CASSPPQRRQETQYF,.,TRBV2,few,15,TRBJ2-5
TGTGCCAGCAGTCCAACAAATGCAGGTTACTCCTACGAGCAGTACTTC,CASSPTNAGYSYEQYF,.,TRBV27,many,16,TRBJ2-7